These 24 T cell receptor beta chains were sequenced from one sample in a study of cytomegalovirus exposure and HLA in healthy donors. Profiled with immunoSEQ multiplex PCR; TCRdb holds only in-frame clones, not every one. The table includes about 84,000 clones, roughly 88% detected once. Specimen: PBMCs. These receptors were obtained from a man between 25 and 39 years old in good health and CMV-seronegative.

The CDR3 DNA sequence: TGTGCCAGCAGTTTGACTAGCGGGGGGCCAGATACGCAGTATTTT. This sequence encodes CASSLTSGGPDTQYF. The V call is TRBV6-6, the J call TRBJ2-3; 13 nucleotides line up with TRBD2. The CDR3 is 15 residues long. Germline V gene lookup returns CDR1 MNHNY and CDR2 SVGAGI (reference sequence). With 4 bases clipped from V and 4 bases from J, the junction kept 2 bases outside the gene matches.

V usage is TRBV9 and J usage is TRBJ2-3; 7 positions agree with TRBD2. The CDR3 is 14 residues long. With V trimmed by 4 bases and J by 3 bases, 5 bases remained unmatched. Germline V CDR1 and CDR2: SGDLS, YYNGEE. CDR3 DNA sequence: TGTGCCAGCAGCCCGAGGGACTATACAGATACGCAGTATTTT. This codes for CASSPRDYTDTQYF.

The rearrangement uses TRBV10-1 and TRBJ1-4; 7 nucleotides match TRBD1. Looked up from germline, CDR1 is WNHNN and CDR2 is SYGVQD (reference sequence). After removal of 7 bases from V and 4 bases from J, the junction contained 6 bases not matched to a gene. This CDR3 contains 14 residues. The CDR3 spells CASNRGTVNEKLFF. As DNA, the CDR3 is TGCGCCAGCAATCGTGGGACAGTTAATGAAAAACTGTTTTTT.

The sample holds one count of this clone. The J gene is TRBJ1-1, the V gene TRBV28; perhaps TRBD1 as D (6 bases). V was cut by 7 bases and J by 5 bases, with 11 bases left in between. The V gene's germline CDR1 is MDHEN and CDR2 SYDVKM. The CDR3 is 12 residues long. CDR3: CASTRGGTEAFF. The CDR3 nucleotides are TGTGCCAGCACCAGGGGTGGGACTGAAGCTTTCTTT.

The chain is built from TRBV28 and TRBJ2-5; TRBD1 aligns across 9 bases. The CDR3 is made up of 14 amino acids. Germline trimming cut 5 bases from V and 5 bases from J; bases unmatched to any gene: 6. Germline V gene sequence: CDR1 MDHEN, CDR2 SYDVKM. The CDR3 bases are TGTGCCAGCAGTAAGGGACAGGGTGGGGAGACCCAGTACTTC. This encodes CASSKGQGGETQYF.

The V and J genes are TRBV14 and TRBJ2-3, with 7 bases matching TRBD2. This CDR3 spans 16 amino acids. The germline V gene has CDR1 SGHDN and CDR2 FVKESK. Losses at the gene ends were 4 bases for V and 2 bases for J; bases not matched to a gene: 9. CDR3 residues: CASSPLLASNTDTQYF. The DNA of the CDR3 is TGTGCCAGCAGCCCATTACTAGCGAGCAACACAGATACGCAGTATTTT.

This chain links TRBV12-5 with TRBJ1-1; 9 bases line up with TRBD1. The CDR3 totals 12 residues. V lost 6 bases and J lost 8; bases outside the gene matches: 4. CDR1 is LGHNT, CDR2 FRNRAP, per germline. Written as DNA, the CDR3 is TGTGCTAGTGGATGGACAGGGGAGGAAGCTTTCTTT. Its translation is CASGWTGEEAFF.

V usage is TRBV28 and J usage is TRBJ2-2; 9 positions match TRBD2. V lost 5 bases and J lost 2; bases outside the gene matches: 6. The CDR3 runs 16 residues. CDR1 is MDHEN and CDR2 is SYDVKM in the germline V gene. The CDR3 here is CASSTLAGDNTGELFF. The DNA for the CDR3 is TGTGCCAGCAGTACCTTAGCGGGAGATAACACCGGGGAGCTGTTTTTT.

The chain couples TRBV28 to TRBJ1-3, with 7 bases aligning to TRBD1. The germline gives CDR1 MDHEN, CDR2 SYDVKM. The CDR3 runs 16 residues. Losses at the gene ends were 6 bases for V and 0 bases for J; bases not matched to a gene: 8. CDR3: CASRQKGQYSGNTIYF. The CDR3 DNA reads as TGTGCCAGCAGACAAAAGGGACAGTACTCTGGAAACACCATATATTTT.

This chain uses TRBV21-1 with TRBJ2-2; TRBD1 was called by the table and not checked on the DNA. TRBV21-1 counts as a pseudogene. The CDR3 consists of 21 residues. The CDR3 here is CASRQGRGTGGPIRRAGELFF. In DNA, the CDR3 is TGTGCCAGCAGACAAGGGAGGGGGACAGGGGGCCCCATAAGGAGGGCCGGGGAGCTGTTTTTT.

This chain's CDR3 is CASSLPGGATDTQYF. CDR3 nucleotides: TGTGCCAGCAGCTTACCGGGGGGGGCCACAGATACGCAGTATTTT. The rearrangement joins TRBV7-6 to TRBJ2-3; 8 bases map to TRBD2. CDR1 is SGHVS, CDR2 FNYEAQ, per germline. V gave up 2 bases and J gave up 2 bases; unmatched junction bases: 3. The CDR3 contains 15 residues.

V usage is TRBV30 and J usage is TRBJ1-2; the match to TRBD1 covers 9 bases. CDR1 is GTSNPN and CDR2 is SVGIG in the germline V gene (reference sequence). CDR3 length: 14 residues. Losses at the gene ends were 3 bases for V and 5 bases for J; bases not matched to a gene: 7. CDR3 in DNA: TGTGCCTGGAGCCCGGACAGGGGAGGGTATGGCTACACCTTC. Encoded protein: CAWSPDRGGYGYTF.

This chain connects TRBV6-6 to TRBJ1-2; 7 nucleotides line up with TRBD1. V was pared by 6 bases and J by 2 bases, with 3 bases of the junction left unmatched. The CDR3 length is 13 residues. Germline V CDR1 and CDR2: MNHNY, SVGAGI (reference sequence). This CDR3 reads CASRPGQNYGYTF. CDR3 DNA sequence: TGTGCCAGCAGGCCGGGACAGAACTATGGCTACACCTTC.

This clone was seen just once. This rearrangement joins TRBV6-1 to TRBJ2-7, with 11 nucleotides matching TRBD1. Germline lookup yields CDR1 MNHNS and CDR2 SASEGT. The trim removed 6 bases at V and 6 bases at J, leaving 10 bases unmatched. The length of the CDR3 is 15 residues. The CDR3 nucleotides read TGTGCCAGCAGCTCTTTGTTGGGACAGGGGGGCGAGCAGTACTTC. It is translated as CASSSLLGQGGEQYF.

A remark on this clone: A junction end diverges from the germline sequence, so it may reflect a read error. This chain uses TRBV6-1 with TRBJ1-5, with TRBD1 matching 8 bases. The germline gives CDR1 MNHNS, CDR2 SASEGT. The CDR3 loop spans 15 amino acids. The CDR3 protein is CASSRRQGSKQPQHF. As DNA, the CDR3 is TGTGCCAGCAGCCGAAGACAGGGGAGCAAACAGCCCCAGCATTTT.

This chain uses TRBV9 with TRBJ1-1, with 7 bases identical to TRBD1. There are 14 residues in the CDR3. Germline trimming cut 0 bases from V and 5 bases from J; bases unmatched to any gene: 4. The germline gives CDR1 SGDLS, CDR2 YYNGEE. CDR3 sequence: CASSVVAGGTEAFF. CDR3 coding DNA: TGTGCCAGCAGCGTAGTGGCAGGGGGGACTGAAGCTTTCTTT.

This clone has just a few counts. V is TRBV27 and J is TRBJ2-1, with D possibly matching TRBD1 (5 bases). V shed 3 bases and J shed 0 bases, with 9 bases lying between them. The CDR3 runs to 15 residues. Germline assignment: CDR1 MNHEY and CDR2 SMNVEV (reference sequence). The CDR3 spells CASSFPGSSYNEQFF. The DNA of the CDR3 is TGTGCCAGCAGTTTTCCAGGGTCCTCCTACAATGAGCAGTTCTTC.

The chain is built from TRBV5-1 and TRBJ2-7; 12 nucleotides match TRBD1. The CDR3 contains 14 residues. Germline V gives CDR1 SGHRS, CDR2 YFSETQ. The junction had 5 bases not matched to a gene; V was cut back by 4 bases and J by 6 bases. Here the CDR3 DNA reads TGCGCCAGCAGCGCGGGACAGGGGGCTCGCGAGCAGTACTTC. As protein: CASSAGQGAREQYF.

The V gene is TRBV6-5, the J gene TRBJ2-1; TRBD1 agrees at 8 bases. The CDR3 has 15 residues. Germline V CDR1 and CDR2: MNHEY, SVGAGI. Trimming at V came to 2 bases and at J to 8 bases, leaving 8 bases not matched to a gene. The CDR3 DNA is TGTGCCAGCAGTTACGCCGGGACAGGCGGGCATGAGCAGTTCTTC. Amino acid sequence: CASSYAGTGGHEQFF.

The chain joins TRBV6-1 to TRBJ2-5; a possible D gene is TRBD1 (5 bases). The germline CDR1 and CDR2 sequences are MNHNS and SASEGT. CDR3 length equals 15 residues. V gave up 3 bases and J gave up 3 bases, with 14 bases separating them. CDR3 sequence reads: CASSEGRVPKETQYF. The CDR3 DNA sequence: TGTGCCAGCAGTGAGGGCAGGGTACCCAAAGAGACCCAGTACTTC.

V and J are TRBV19 and TRBJ2-3; TRBD2 aligns across 8 bases. Trimming cost V 3 bases and J 6 bases; bases outside gene matches: 8. The germline V gene encodes CDR1 LNHDA and CDR2 SQIVND (reference sequence). The CDR3 loop spans 15 amino acids. CDR3 bases: TGTGCCAGTAGTATCTTACGGGAGGGTATGGATACGCAGTATTTT. Translating it yields CASSILREGMDTQYF. The full variable domain, in which reference TRBV19 and TRBJ2-3 provide the parts outside the CDR3, is DGGITQSPKYLFRKEGQNVTLSCEQNLNHDAMYWYRQDPGQGLRLIYYSQIVNDFQKGDIAEGYSVSREKKESFPLTVTSAQKNPTAFYLCASSILREGMDTQYFGPGTRLTVL.

This clone was observed a handful of times. CDR3 DNA sequence: TGCGCCAGCAGCTCAGCGACAGGGGTGAACACTGAAGCTTTCTTT. The encoded protein is CASSSATGVNTEAFF. The gene calls are TRBV5-1 and TRBJ1-1; 8 bases fit TRBD1. The CDR3 has 15 amino acids. Germline lookup yields CDR1 SGHRS and CDR2 YFSETQ. J was trimmed by 0 bases and V by 3 bases; bases with no gene match: 4.

This clone was detected only a few times. This chain links TRBV6-6 with TRBJ1-2, with D perhaps TRBD1 (5 bases). The CDR3 extends over 15 amino acids. V lost 2 bases to trimming and J lost 3 bases, with 13 bases between them. CDR1 and CDR2 (germline): MNHNY, SVGAGI (reference sequence). The CDR3 DNA sequence: TGTGCCAGCAGTTACGGAGTCCGGGGGGACTATGGCTACACCTTC. It codes for CASSYGVRGDYGYTF.

This chain uses TRBV6-4 with TRBJ2-1; weak D call: TRBD2 (6 bases). CDR3 length equals 15 residues. CDR1 MRHNA and CDR2 SNTAGT come from the germline V gene. Deletions cut 5 bases from V and 3 bases from J, with 14 bases between. For the CDR3, the DNA is TGTGCCAGCAGTACTGGCAGGGAGGACTACAATGAGCAGTTCTTC. This encodes CASSTGREDYNEQFF.